The rows below give T cell receptor beta chains drawn from one sample of a study of human T cells and chemical hapten exposure. MiXCR, applied by TCRdb to the RACE reads, yields one record per CDR3 protein. The sample lists tens of thousands of distinct CDR3 sequences, roughly 10% occurring once. The sample consisted of whole blood, taken in connection with sensitization to the hapten diphenylcyclopropenone (DPC). The source of these receptors is a man in his forties or fifties with alopecia areata. Some clones in this sample may be carry-over from other donors' samples. The conserved cysteine and the conserved F or W are not part of the CDR3 here. A D gene is named only where the DNA matches it firmly.

>11|TRBJ1-6|-|TRBV7-6
ASSLSANSPLH
>13|TRBJ2-5|-|TRBV5-5
ASSIESGGQETQY
>12|TRBJ2-5|-|TRBV4-3
ASSQDAGMETQY
>12|TRBJ1-3|-|TRBV20-1
SARRTVSGNTIY
>13|TRBJ1-1|-|TRBV12-5
ASALNPGLNTEAF
>13|TRBJ2-1|TRBD2|TRBV6-5
ASSYPGVAGGKQF
>13|TRBJ1-2|TRBD1|TRBV19
ASSSGQAQPGGYT
>12|TRBJ1-3|-|TRBV28
ASSPTVRGNTIY
>11|TRBJ2-7|TRBD1|TRBV29-1
SVDGQGAYEQY
>13|TRBJ2-7|TRBD2|TRBV7-9
ASSPEGGTTHEQY
>12|TRBJ1-2|TRBD1|TRBV10-3
AISDGQASMGYT
>15|TRBJ2-3|TRBD2|TRBV7-9
ASSSTLSGRGRLWQY
>10|TRBJ1-5|-|TRBV10-3
AISESVQPQH
>11|TRBJ2-3|-|TRBV12-3/TRBV12-4
ASSFDNPSAQY
>11|TRBJ1-5|-|TRBV19
ASSIGYRQPQH
>15|TRBJ2-5|-|TRBV3-1
ASSHGHMEGKGETQY
>17|TRBJ1-2|-|TRBV29-1
SVEDPTRDRFRVNYGYT
>12|TRBJ2-1|TRBD2|TRBV7-2
ASSVRLAGQEQF
>11|TRBJ2-3|-|TRBV20-1
SAQDRFTDTQY
>12|TRBJ1-5|-|TRBV20-1
SARLGQLNQPQH
>11|TRBJ1-1|-|TRBV12-3/TRBV12-4
ASSFTGNTEAF
>11|TRBJ2-1|-|TRBV29-1
SVETFYNNEQF
>9|TRBJ2-1|-|TRBV24-1
ATRGGNEQF
>17|TRBJ2-3|-|TRBV5-1
ASSLALRLMGVDTDTQY
>10|TRBJ1-6|-|TRBV9
ASSVRDSPLH
>9|TRBJ1-3|-|TRBV7-9
ASQLSDTIY
>10|TRBJ2-7|-|TRBV20-1
SARGDTYEQY
>13|TRBJ1-1|TRBD1|TRBV29-1
SVVPGQGIGTEAF
>14|TRBJ2-7|TRBD2|TRBV20-1
SANPLAGGQSYEQY
>14|TRBJ2-4|TRBD1|TRBV6-2/TRBV6-3
ASTPGQGYDKNIQY
>14|TRBJ2-5|TRBD2|TRBV7-2
ASGPRLAGPEETQY
>9|TRBJ2-2|-|TRBV4-3
ASSRTGELF
>12|TRBJ1-1|TRBD1|TRBV13
ASSSVPDRGEAF
>13|TRBJ2-7|TRBD2|TRBV2
ASSEGGGRAYEQY
>13|TRBJ2-5|TRBD2|TRBV29-1
SVRLAGEIQETQY
>11|TRBJ1-1|TRBD1|TRBV29-1
SGDRGLRTEAF
>15|TRBJ2-5|TRBD2|TRBV2
ASRRGLAGGRGETQY
>11|TRBJ2-3|-|TRBV10-3
AISEGGAGTQY
>11|TRBJ1-2|TRBD1|TRBV12-3/TRBV12-4
ASSQQGIYGYT
>14|TRBJ2-7|TRBD2|TRBV3-1
ASSPPGTSGRYEQY